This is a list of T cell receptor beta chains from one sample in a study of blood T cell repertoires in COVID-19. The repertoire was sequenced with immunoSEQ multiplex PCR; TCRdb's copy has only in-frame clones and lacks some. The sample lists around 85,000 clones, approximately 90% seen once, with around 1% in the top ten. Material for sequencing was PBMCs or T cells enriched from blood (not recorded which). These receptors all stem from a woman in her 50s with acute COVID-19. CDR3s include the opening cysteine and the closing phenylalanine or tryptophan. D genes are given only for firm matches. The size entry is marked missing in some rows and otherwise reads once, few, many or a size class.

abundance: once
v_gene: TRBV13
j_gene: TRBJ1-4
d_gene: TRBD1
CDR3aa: CASSLAESGGSNEKLFF
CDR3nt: TGTGCCAGCAGCTTAGCGGAATCAGGGGGAAGCAATGAAAAACTGTTTTTT

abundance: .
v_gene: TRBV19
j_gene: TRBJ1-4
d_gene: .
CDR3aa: CASSIRTGRGGEKLFF
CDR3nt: TGTGCCAGTAGTATAAGGACGGGCAGGGGTGGCGAAAAACTGTTTTTT

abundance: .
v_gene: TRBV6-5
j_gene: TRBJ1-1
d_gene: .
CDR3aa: CASSYSAGVTEAFF
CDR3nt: TGTGCCAGCAGTTACTCCGCGGGGGTCACTGAAGCTTTCTTT

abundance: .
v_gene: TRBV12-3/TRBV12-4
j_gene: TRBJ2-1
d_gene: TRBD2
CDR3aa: CASSFTSGNEQFF
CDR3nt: TGTGCCAGCAGTTTTACTAGCGGAAATGAGCAGTTCTTC

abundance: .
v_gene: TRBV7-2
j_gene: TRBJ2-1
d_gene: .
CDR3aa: CASSVLGGANNEQFF
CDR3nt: TGTGCCAGCAGCGTACTAGGGGGAGCGAACAATGAGCAGTTCTTC

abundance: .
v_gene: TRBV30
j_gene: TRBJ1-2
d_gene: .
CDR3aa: CAWRGPGRGGYTF
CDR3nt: TGTGCCTGGAGGGGGCCAGGGAGGGGTGGCTACACCTTC

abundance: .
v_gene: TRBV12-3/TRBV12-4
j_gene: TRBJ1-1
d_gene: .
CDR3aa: CASTRVLGTEAFF
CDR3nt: TGTGCCAGCACCAGGGTCCTGGGCACTGAAGCTTTCTTT

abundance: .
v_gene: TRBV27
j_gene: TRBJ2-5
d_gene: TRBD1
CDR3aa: CASSVGTGGQETQYF
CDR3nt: TGTGCCAGCAGTGTTGGGACAGGGGGGCAAGAGACCCAGTACTTC

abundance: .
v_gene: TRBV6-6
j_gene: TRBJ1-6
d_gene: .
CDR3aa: CASTRAGLDSPLHF
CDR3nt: TGTGCCAGCACCCGGGCAGGGCTCGATTCACCCCTCCACTTT

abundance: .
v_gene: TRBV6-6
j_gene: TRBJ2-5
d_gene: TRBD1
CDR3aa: CASSQGQGLGTQYF
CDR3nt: TGTGCCAGCAGTCAAGGACAGGGGTTGGGGACCCAGTACTTC

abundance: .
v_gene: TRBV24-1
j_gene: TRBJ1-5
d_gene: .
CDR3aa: CATRRRARPRPLPNQPQHF
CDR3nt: TGTGCCACCAGAAGGAGGGCGCGTCCAAGGCCCCTTCCTAATCAGCCCCAGCATTTT

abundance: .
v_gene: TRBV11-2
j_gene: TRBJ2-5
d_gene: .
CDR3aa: CASSLAQLETQYF
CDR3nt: TGTGCCAGCAGCTTAGCGCAGTTAGAGACCCAGTACTTC

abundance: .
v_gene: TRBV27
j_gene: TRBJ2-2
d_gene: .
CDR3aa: CASRRGQNTGELFF
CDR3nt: TGTGCCAGTCGCCGAGGACAGAACACCGGGGAGCTGTTTTTT

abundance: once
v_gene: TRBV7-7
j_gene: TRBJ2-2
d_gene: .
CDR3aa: CASSLERSYTGELFF
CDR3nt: TGTGCCAGCAGCTTAGAGCGCAGCTACACCGGGGAGCTGTTTTTT

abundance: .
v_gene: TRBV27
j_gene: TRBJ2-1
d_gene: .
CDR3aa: CASSLRRTADNEQFF
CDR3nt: TGTGCCAGCAGTTTGCGTCGGACAGCCGACAATGAGCAGTTCTTC

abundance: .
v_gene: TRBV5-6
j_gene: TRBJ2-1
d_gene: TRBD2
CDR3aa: CASSLPLGLAGGGEQFF
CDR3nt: TGTGCCAGCAGCTTGCCTTTGGGACTAGCGGGAGGAGGGGAGCAGTTCTTC

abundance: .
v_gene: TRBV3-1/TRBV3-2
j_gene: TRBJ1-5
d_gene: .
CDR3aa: CASSQGTIGNQPQHF
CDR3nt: TGTGCCAGCAGCCAAGGGACAATTGGGAATCAGCCCCAGCATTTT

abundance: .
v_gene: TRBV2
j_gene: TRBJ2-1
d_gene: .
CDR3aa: CASTGEAGNEQFF
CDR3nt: TGTGCCAGTACGGGGGAGGCCGGCAATGAGCAGTTCTTC

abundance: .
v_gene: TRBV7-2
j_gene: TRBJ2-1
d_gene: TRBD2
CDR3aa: CASSLDPGLSPFEQFF
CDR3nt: TGTGCCAGCAGCTTAGATCCGGGACTAAGTCCTTTTGAGCAGTTCTTC

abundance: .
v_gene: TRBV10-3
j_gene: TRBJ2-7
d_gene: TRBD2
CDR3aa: CASGLAGGNEQYF
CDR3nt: TGTGCTAGCGGGCTAGCGGGAGGGAACGAGCAGTACTTC

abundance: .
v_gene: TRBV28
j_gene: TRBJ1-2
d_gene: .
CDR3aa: CASSLPGHPNYGYTF
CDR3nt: TGTGCCAGCAGTCTTCCGGGACACCCAAACTATGGCTACACCTTC